Shown below are 9 T cell receptor beta chains from a single sample sequenced in a study of T cell responses to AZD1222 COVID-19 vaccine. Sequenced by immunoSEQ multiplex PCR; TCRdb stores in-frame clones only, minus some. Of about 140,000 clones in the sample, roughly 92% were seen once. The sequencing here drew on peripheral blood, taken on day 0 of AZD1222 vaccination. The origin of the receptors is an adult in good health.

V and J are TRBV30 and TRBJ1-5; possible D gene TRBD1, 6 bases. V shed 2 bases and J shed 3 bases, with 20 bases lying between them. Looked up from germline, CDR1 is GTSNPN and CDR2 is SVGIG (reference sequence). The CDR3 length is 17 residues. CDR3 DNA sequence: TGTGCCTGGAGTCTCGGACTAGGACAGAGAGTCAATCAGCCCCAGCATTTT. It codes for CAWSLGLGQRVNQPQHF. Full variable domain (remainder filled in from reference TRBV30 and TRBJ1-5): SQTIHQWPATLVQPVGSPLSLECTVEGTSNPNLYWYRQAAGRGLQLLFYSVGIGQISSEVPQNLSASRPQDRQFILSSKKLLLSDSGFYLCAWSLGLGQRVNQPQHFGDGTRLSIL.

The V gene is TRBV5-5, the J gene TRBJ2-7, with D perhaps matching TRBD1 (5 bases). Trimming cost V 0 bases and J 6 bases, with 7 bases left between them. The CDR3 runs to 12 residues. Germline CDR1 and CDR2: SGHKS and YYEKEE (reference sequence). CDR3 amino acids: CASSLAGREQYF. Here the CDR3 DNA reads TGTGCCAGCAGCTTGGCAGGGCGCGAGCAGTACTTC.

This chain links TRBV11-2 with TRBJ2-1; a weak D match, TRBD1 (6 bases). Germline lookup yields CDR1 SGHAT and CDR2 FQNNGV. The CDR3 consists of 13 residues. The V end was cut by 1 base, the J end by 5 bases, with 6 bases between. CDR3 amino acids: CASSLAGDNEQFF. DNA of the CDR3: TGTGCCAGCAGCTTAGCAGGGGACAATGAGCAGTTCTTC.

The chain carries TRBV5-4 and TRBJ2-7, with TRBD2 as a possible D gene (6 bases). The CDR3 loop spans 14 amino acids. Germline CDR1 is SGHNT and CDR2 is YYREEE (reference sequence). With 5 bases removed from V and 5 bases from J, the gap between germline ends came to 17 bases. CDR3 sequence reads: CASRGTGSIDEQYF. CDR3 sequence (DNA): TGTGCCAGCAGGGGCACCGGGAGTATAGACGAGCAGTACTTC.

The gene calls are TRBV5-6 and TRBJ1-5; 10 positions match TRBD1. V lost 0 bases, J lost 7 bases, and 4 bases stayed unmatched. The length of the CDR3 is 15 residues. Germline V gives CDR1 SGHDT, CDR2 YYEEEE. CDR3 DNA sequence: TGTGCCAGCAGCTTGGGACAGGGGGCGGGACAGCCCCAGCATTTT. Its protein is CASSLGQGAGQPQHF. The variable domain in full, with the rest retrieved from reference TRBV5-6 and TRBJ1-5, is DAGVTQSPTHLIKTRGQQVTLRCSPKSGHDTVSWYQQALGQGPQFIFQYYEEEERQRGNFPDRFSGHQFPNYSSELNVNALLLGDSALYLCASSLGQGAGQPQHFGDGTRLSIL.

The CDR3: CASSRGSAYNSPLHF. The CDR3 DNA sequence: TGTGCCAGCAGCCGGGGATCGGCCTATAATTCACCCCTCCACTTT. This chain joins TRBV5-6 and TRBJ1-6; the D is unclear. Germline V CDR1 and CDR2: SGHDT, YYEEEE. Trimming cost V 4 bases and J 2 bases, with 10 bases left between them. CDR3 size: 15 residues.

CDR3 DNA sequence: TGTGCCAGCGGAGGTCCCATGAACACTGAAGCTTTCTTT. Translating gives CASGGPMNTEAFF. The chain links TRBV13 to TRBJ1-1; D is undetermined. This CDR3 region has 13 residues. The germline V gene encodes CDR1 PRHDT and CDR2 FYEKMQ (reference sequence). The germline V and J ends were trimmed by 8 bases and 0 bases, with 10 bases remaining between them.

The chain links TRBV19 to TRBJ1-4, with D tentatively TRBD1 (6 bases). CDR3 length: 16 amino acids. CDR1 and CDR2 from the germline V gene are LNHDA and SQIVND (reference sequence). The germline V and J ends were trimmed by 5 bases and 1 base, with 14 bases remaining between them. The chain's CDR3 is CASSRGAAQTNEKLFF. In DNA form, the CDR3 reads TGTGCCAGTAGTCGGGGGGCGGCGCAAACTAATGAAAAACTGTTTTTT.

V is TRBV7-2 and J is TRBJ1-2; TRBD1 is a possible D gene (5 bases). Trimming took off 5 bases at V and 5 bases at J, with 24 bases between the two ends. Germline assignment: CDR1 SGHTA and CDR2 FQGNSA. The CDR3 consists of 17 residues. Written as DNA, the CDR3 is TGTGCCAGCAGCCCCTCTCTAAGCAACTGGGGCCTGTATGGCTACACCTTC. Translation: CASSPSLSNWGLYGYTF.